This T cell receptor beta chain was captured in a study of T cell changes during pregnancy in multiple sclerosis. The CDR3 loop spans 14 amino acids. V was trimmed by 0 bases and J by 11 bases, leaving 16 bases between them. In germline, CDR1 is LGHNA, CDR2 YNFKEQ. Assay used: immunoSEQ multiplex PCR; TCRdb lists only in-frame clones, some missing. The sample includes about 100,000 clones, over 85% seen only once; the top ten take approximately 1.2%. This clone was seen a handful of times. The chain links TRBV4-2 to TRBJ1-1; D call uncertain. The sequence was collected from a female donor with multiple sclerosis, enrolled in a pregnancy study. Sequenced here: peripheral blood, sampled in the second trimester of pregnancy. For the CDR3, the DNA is TGTGCCAGCAGCCAAGATCCTCCGCGATCCGAGGCTTTCTTT. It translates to CASSQDPPRSEAFF.